This TCR beta chain was sequenced in a study of spatial heterogeneity in lung cancer. This clonotype turned up a few times. Germline values: CDR1 SQVTM, CDR2 ANQGSEA. J gave up 6 bases and V 6 bases, and 11 bases lay outside the gene matches. The CDR3 has 13 residues. TCRdb analysed the 5' RACE reads with MiXCR anew, one entry per CDR3 protein. The sample carries 95,000 to 120,000 distinct CDR3 sequences, 11% recorded once. Documented time point: blood at routine non-recurrence follow-up after resection. The genes are TRBV29-1 and TRBJ2-7, with 7 bases aligning to TRBD1. Sequencing used PBMCs, obtained at follow-up. The source of this sequence is a female donor with early-stage non-small cell lung cancer. The CDR3 protein is CSVFDRVALEQYF. CDR3 in DNA: TGCAGCGTCTTCGACAGGGTGGCTCTCGAGCAGTACTTC.